Below, 22 T cell receptor beta chains from the same sample are listed, as sequenced in a study of T cells in Graves' hyperthyroidism and ophthalmopathy. RNA transcripts served as the template for amplifying TCR beta CDR3 regions. Using the HTBI primer set, a first-round RT-PCR was run on the TCR CDR3. TCRdb re-analysed the multiplex PCR reads in MiXCR, keeping a single row per CDR3 protein. The sample consists of about 400,000 distinct CDR3 sequences, less than 15% of them appearing once. Sequenced sample: blood. Every receptor here comes from a young woman with Graves' hyperthyroidism.

The V and J genes are TRBV19 and TRBJ1-5; 7 bases match TRBD1. This CDR3 has 16 residues. Germline loops: CDR1 LNHDA, CDR2 SQIVND (reference sequence). The V and J ends lost 4 bases and 7 bases, in that order; junction bases with no gene match: 13. The CDR3 coding sequence is TGTGCCAGTAGTAACTTGGGGCAGGGGGTAAGACAGCCCCAGCATTTT. It is translated as CASSNLGQGVRQPQHF.

This clonotype was detected many times. The rearrangement joins TRBV7-3 to TRBJ1-1; 7 bases line up with TRBD1. CDR3 length: 15 residues. V shed 4 bases, J shed 11 bases, and the junction held 16 bases outside the gene matches. CDR1 is SGHTA and CDR2 is FQGTGA in the germline V gene. CDR3 protein: CASSSQVQGTRVAFF. The CDR3 coding sequence is TGTGCCAGCAGCTCCCAGGTACAGGGGACCCGGGTGGCTTTCTTT.

This clonotype was counted at least ten times. This rearrangement joins TRBV6-1 to TRBJ1-5; no firm D call. This CDR3 has 14 amino acids. Trimming left V 6 bases short and J 0 bases short, with 9 bases between. Germline V lookup: CDR1 MNHNS, CDR2 SASEGT. In DNA, the CDR3 is TGTGCCAGCAGGCCCGGGAATAGCAATCAGCCCCAGCATTTT. Amino acid sequence: CASRPGNSNQPQHF.

This clonotype was observed at least ten times. The CDR3 bases are TGCGCCAGCAGCCTTAAAGGGGATCACGACACAGATACGCAGTATTTT. Amino acids: CASSLKGDHDTDTQYF. This sequence joins TRBV5-1 and TRBJ2-3; D is perhaps TRBD1 (5 bases). The CDR3 runs 16 residues. CDR1 and CDR2 (germline): SGHRS, YFSETQ. V was shortened by 4 bases and J by 2 bases, with 17 bases between the two germline ends.

The chain employs TRBV9 and TRBJ1-3; no definite D call. The CDR3 covers 15 residues. CDR1 SGDLS and CDR2 YYNGEE come from the germline V gene. V was cut by 4 bases and J by 0 bases, with 11 bases left in between. This chain's CDR3 is CASSKDGVSGNTIYF. For the CDR3, the DNA is TGTGCCAGCAGCAAGGACGGCGTCTCTGGAAACACCATATATTTT.

A word on this clonotype: It may be a read error: a sequence one base away is much more abundant. V and J are TRBV20-1 and TRBJ1-1; D perhaps matches TRBD1 (6 bases). The V gene lost 3 bases and the J gene lost 3 bases, with 17 bases spanning the gap. This CDR3 has 15 amino acids. Germline V gene sequence: CDR1 DFQATT, CDR2 SNEGSKA (reference sequence). The CDR3 nucleotides are TGCAGTGCTAGGGATGGCTCACAGGGAGACACTGAAGCTTTCTTT. It specifies CSARDGSQGDTEAFF.

Ten or more counts support this clonotype. The chain couples TRBV7-9 to TRBJ1-2; TRBD1 aligns across 8 bases. The germline gives CDR1 SEHNR, CDR2 FQNEAQ (reference sequence). The CDR3 length is 16 residues. V lost 1 base, J lost 3 bases, and 7 bases stayed unmatched. CDR3 amino acids: CASSLDRTGKDYGYTF. As DNA, the CDR3 is TGTGCCAGCAGCTTAGACAGGACAGGGAAAGACTATGGCTACACCTTC.

Ten or more counts support this clonotype. The V gene is TRBV10-3, the J gene TRBJ1-5, with D tentatively TRBD1 (5 bases). With 4 bases removed from V and 6 bases from J, the gap between germline ends came to 7 bases. The CDR3 is 12 amino acids. CDR1 is ENHRY and CDR2 is SYGVKD in the germline V gene. CDR3 DNA: TGTGCCATCAGTGGGGGGGGTCAGCCCCAGCATTTT. Translation: CAISGGGQPQHF.

The chain carries TRBV7-2 and TRBJ2-7; 8 positions match TRBD1. There are 13 residues in the CDR3. Germline lookup yields CDR1 SGHTA and CDR2 FQGNSA. Trimming removed 6 bases from V and 5 bases from J; junction bases left unmatched: 6. The CDR3 region is CASSSDRENEQYF. CDR3 nucleotides: TGTGCCAGCAGTTCGGACAGGGAGAACGAGCAGTACTTC.

The sample holds a few counts of this clonotype. A much more abundant neighbour one base away suggests this may be a read error. The V and J genes are TRBV11-1 and TRBJ2-2; possible D gene TRBD2, 5 bases. Germline lookup yields CDR1 SGHAT and CDR2 FQDESV (reference sequence). There are 15 residues in the CDR3. Here the CDR3 reads CASSLSTLNTGELLF. As DNA, the CDR3 is TGTGCCAGCAGCTTAAGTACGTTGAACACCGGGGAGCTGCTTTTT.

This clonotype was seen ten or more times. The chain combines TRBV20-1 with TRBJ2-1, with D possibly matching TRBD2 (6 bases). The CDR3 loop spans 14 amino acids. V lost 3 bases, J lost 4 bases, and 13 bases lay in between. CDR1 is DFQATT, CDR2 SNEGSKA, per germline (reference sequence). CDR3 DNA sequence: TGCAGTGCTAGGCCAAAAGCGGGTTACAATGAGCAGTTCTTC. Its translation is CSARPKAGYNEQFF.

The chain recombines TRBV7-9 with TRBJ2-2; weak D call: TRBD2 (6 bases). V was trimmed by 0 bases and J by 1 base, leaving 9 bases between them. This CDR3 region has 16 residues. Germline V CDR1 and CDR2: SEHNR, FQNEAQ (reference sequence). The CDR3 DNA is TGTGCCAGCAGCTTAGCGGGAGGAGGGAACACCGGGGAGCTGTTTTTT. Protein product: CASSLAGGGNTGELFF.

V gene TRBV7-3 combines with J gene TRBJ2-2, with 8 bases aligning to TRBD1. CDR1 is SGHTA, CDR2 FQGTGA, per germline. V shed 3 bases and J 1 base; nucleotides not matched to a gene: 1. The CDR3 is 15 amino acids. The CDR3, as DNA: TGTGCCAGCAGCTTTGGACAGGGGAACACCGGGGAGCTGTTTTTT. Protein: CASSFGQGNTGELFF.

This clonotype was detected many times. The gene calls are TRBV2 and TRBJ2-1; either TRBD1 or TRBD2 may supply D (5 bases each). The CDR3 has 15 amino acids. CDR1 is SNHLY, CDR2 FYNNEI, per germline. Trimming stripped 4 bases from V and 0 bases from J, with 10 bases between. CDR3 sequence (DNA): TGTGCCAGCAGTGGGGGGTCGAGCTCCTACAATGAGCAGTTCTTC. It encodes CASSGGSSSYNEQFF. The whole variable domain, filled in from reference TRBV2 and TRBJ2-1, reads EPEVTQTPSHQVTQMGQEVILRCVPISNHLYFYWYRQILGQKVEFLVSFYNNEISEKSEIFDDQFSVERPDGSNFTLKIRSTKLEDSAMYFCASSGGSSSYNEQFFGPGTRLTVL.

This chain links TRBV12-3 or TRBV12-4 with TRBJ2-7; D ambiguous. V gave up 5 bases and J gave up 0 bases, with 14 bases separating them. The CDR3 sequence is 15 residues long. The CDR3 spells CASSPSSSSSYEQYF. CDR3 nucleotides: TGTGCCAGCAGTCCCAGTTCCTCCAGCTCCTACGAGCAGTACTTC.

In this sample, this clonotype turned up once. The V call is TRBV20-1, the J call TRBJ1-5; 12 positions match TRBD1. The CDR3 consists of 16 residues. CDR1 is DFQATT, CDR2 SNEGSKA, per germline (reference sequence). V gave up 6 bases and J gave up 0 bases; unmatched junction bases: 6. The CDR3 loop is CSAWDRGLYSNQPQHF. The CDR3, as DNA: TGCAGTGCGTGGGACAGGGGGCTATATAGCAATCAGCCCCAGCATTTT.

This clonotype has a count of ten or more. The chain recombines TRBV28 with TRBJ2-7; 9 nucleotides line up with TRBD2. The ends lost 7 bases at V and 3 bases at J; junction bases unmatched: 13. Germline loops: CDR1 MDHEN, CDR2 SYDVKM. The CDR3 sequence is 16 residues long. CDR3 protein: CASTQTATSGDYEQYF. DNA of the CDR3: TGTGCCAGCACTCAAACCGCGACTAGCGGAGACTACGAGCAGTACTTC.

In this sample, this clonotype turned up many times. The rearrangement uses TRBV28 and TRBJ2-7; 11 bases are a match to TRBD2. Germline CDR1 and CDR2: MDHEN and SYDVKM. V shed 6 bases, J shed 3 bases, and the junction held 7 bases outside the gene matches. This CDR3 has 15 amino acids. The CDR3 spells CASSTLAGVLYEQYF. CDR3 sequence (DNA): TGTGCCAGCAGCACACTAGCGGGAGTTCTCTACGAGCAGTACTTC. The full variable domain, completed using reference TRBV28 and TRBJ2-7, is DVKVTQSSRYLVKRTGEKVFLECVQDMDHENMFWYRQDPGLGLRLIYFSYDVKMKEKGDIPEGYSVSREKKERFSLILESASTNQTSMYLCASSTLAGVLYEQYFGPGTRLTVT.

This clonotype was counted only a few times. The V and J genes are TRBV5-1 and TRBJ2-7, with D perhaps given as TRBD1 or TRBD2 (5 bases each). Per the germline V gene, CDR1 is SGHRS and CDR2 is YFSETQ. The CDR3 spans 16 residues. V lost 3 bases, J lost 4 bases, and 20 bases lay in between. In DNA form, the CDR3 reads TGCGCCAGCAGCTATAGTCGGGGCTCCAAGGGGTACGAGCAGTACTTC. This gives the protein CASSYSRGSKGYEQYF.

This rearrangement joins TRBV4-2 to TRBJ1-3; possibly TRBD1 for D (5 bases). The CDR3 runs to 19 residues. V lost 0 bases to trimming and J lost 4 bases, with 22 bases between them. CDR1 LGHNA and CDR2 YNFKEQ come from the germline V gene. In DNA, the CDR3 is TGTGCCAGCAGCCAAGAGGCGGCGGGGCTCCCCGGAGGGGGAAACACCATATATTTT. This sequence encodes CASSQEAAGLPGGGNTIYF.

This clonotype was observed at least ten times. The V call is TRBV20-1, the J call TRBJ2-5; D is possibly TRBD2 (6 bases). The CDR3 runs to 14 residues. In germline, CDR1 is DFQATT, CDR2 SNEGSKA (reference sequence). Trimming shortened V by 3 bases and J by 5 bases, and 16 bases separated the two germline ends. In nucleotides, the CDR3 is TGCAGTGCTAGGGGGGGTGGGTCGGAGGAGACCCAGTACTTC. Encoded protein: CSARGGGSEETQYF.

This clonotype was counted between two and nine times. The chain is built from TRBV5-1 and TRBJ2-2, with D perhaps TRBD2 (5 bases). The CDR3 contains 15 residues. The germline V gene encodes CDR1 SGHRS and CDR2 YFSETQ. Trimming took off 1 base at V and 5 bases at J, with 12 bases between the two ends. The CDR3 DNA is TGCGCCAGCAGCTTGTTGACGGGAAGAACCGGGGAGCTGTTTTTT. It is translated as CASSLLTGRTGELFF.